The 8 T cell receptor beta chains presented below share a single source sample, sequenced in a study of regulatory T cells in long-lasting Graves disease. Noted time point: newly diagnosed GD, antithyroid drugs for less than 3 months. Isolated PBMC RNA provided the starting material for the TCR library. TCR beta libraries were built with iRepertoire HTBI primers and Arm-PCR of CDR3 regions. TCRdb processed the multiplex PCR reads anew with MiXCR; each CDR3 protein has one entry. The profile shows roughly 560,000 distinct CDR3 sequences, about 16% of them singletons. Separately, the same data were catalogued under a study of T cells in Graves' hyperthyroidism and ophthalmopathy.

The material was peripheral blood mononuclear cells (PBMCs), obtained at new diagnosis, from a patient treated with antithyroid drugs. These receptors were obtained from a woman aged 40 to 65 with Graves disease.

To note about this clonotype: This sequence may be a read error, since a much larger clone differs from it by one base. The chain is built from TRBV5-1 and TRBJ1-1; D remains unclear. Germline CDR1 reads SGHRS; CDR2 reads YFSETQ. This CDR3 comprises 13 residues. The germline V and J ends were trimmed by 3 bases and 4 bases, with 10 bases remaining between them. CDR3 in amino acids: CASSSSPATEAFF. CDR3 bases: TGCGCCAGCAGCTCCTCACCGGCCACTGAAGCTTTCTTT. Looking up the rest from reference TRBV5-1 and TRBJ1-1 gives the full variable domain: KAGVTQTPRYLIKTRGQQVTLSCSPISGHRSVSWYQQTPGQGLQFLFEYFSETQRNKGNFPGRFSGRQFSNSRSEMNVSTLELGDSALYLCASSSSPATEAFFGQGTRLTVV.

This clonotype has a count of ten or more. The V gene is TRBV18, the J gene TRBJ1-1; no definite D call. CDR1 is KGHSH and CDR2 is LQKENI in the germline V gene. V was shortened by 8 bases and J by 1 base, with 14 bases between the two germline ends. The CDR3 loop spans 14 amino acids. CDR3 DNA sequence: TGTGCCAGCAGTCCTAGCGGCGGGAACACTGAAGCTTTCTTT. This codes for CASSPSGGNTEAFF.

This clonotype was seen many times. The chain recombines TRBV20-1 with TRBJ2-7, with D perhaps matching TRBD2 (5 bases). Germline-derived CDR1 and CDR2 are DFQATT and SNEGSKA (reference sequence). Deletions cut 3 bases from V and 3 bases from J, with 12 bases between. The CDR3 covers 13 residues. As DNA, the CDR3 is TGCAGTGCTAGGCCGGACTCCGGCTACGAGCAGTACTTC. It codes for CSARPDSGYEQYF.

In this sample, this clonotype turned up many times. V usage is TRBV27 and J usage is TRBJ2-3; 10 bases align to TRBD2. V lost 4 bases to trimming and J lost 0 bases; unmatched junction nucleotides: 7. This CDR3 has 17 residues. Per germline, CDR1 MNHEY and CDR2 SMNVEV (reference sequence). The CDR3 region has the DNA TGTGCCAGCAGTTCGCTAGCGGGGGCCCTTAGCACAGATACGCAGTATTTT. This translates into CASSSLAGALSTDTQYF.

This clonotype showed up many times. The V call is TRBV4-1, the J call TRBJ2-1; no clear D gene. The J call may be incorrect, as the DNA end agrees better with TRBJ2-3. The CDR3 extends over 13 amino acids. Germline assignment: CDR1 MGHRA and CDR2 YSYEKL. The CDR3 DNA reads TGCGCCAGCAGCCATTCGTCTCGTGATACGCAGTATTTT. It specifies CASSHSSRDTQYF.

There are a few counts of this clonotype. The V and J genes are TRBV30 and TRBJ2-7; 12 bases agree with TRBD1. V trimming: 7 bases; J trimming: 7 bases; junction bases outside the gene matches: 8. Germline V CDR1 and CDR2: GTSNPN, SVGIG (reference sequence). CDR3 size: 13 residues. CDR3 sequence reads: CAFRDRGPGEQYF. In DNA, the CDR3 is TGTGCCTTCCGGGACAGGGGGCCCGGGGAGCAGTACTTC.

This clonotype was counted many times. V and J are TRBV2 and TRBJ2-5, with unresolved D. The germline V gene encodes CDR1 SNHLY and CDR2 FYNNEI. Deletions cut 4 bases from V and 4 bases from J, with 13 bases between. The CDR3 length is 14 residues. The CDR3 bases are TGTGCCAGCAGTGTGGGTGTGGGCATAGAGACCCAGTACTTC. The encoded protein is CASSVGVGIETQYF.

In its sample, this clonotype was seen many times. The chain couples TRBV5-6 to TRBJ1-2; D is unresolved. The CDR3 consists of 14 residues. Deletions cut 2 bases from V and 4 bases from J, with 12 bases between. Per germline, CDR1 SGHDT and CDR2 YYEEEE. CDR3 residues: CASSLGRNLYGYTF. CDR3 nucleotide sequence: TGTGCCAGCAGCTTAGGACGGAATCTCTATGGCTACACCTTC.